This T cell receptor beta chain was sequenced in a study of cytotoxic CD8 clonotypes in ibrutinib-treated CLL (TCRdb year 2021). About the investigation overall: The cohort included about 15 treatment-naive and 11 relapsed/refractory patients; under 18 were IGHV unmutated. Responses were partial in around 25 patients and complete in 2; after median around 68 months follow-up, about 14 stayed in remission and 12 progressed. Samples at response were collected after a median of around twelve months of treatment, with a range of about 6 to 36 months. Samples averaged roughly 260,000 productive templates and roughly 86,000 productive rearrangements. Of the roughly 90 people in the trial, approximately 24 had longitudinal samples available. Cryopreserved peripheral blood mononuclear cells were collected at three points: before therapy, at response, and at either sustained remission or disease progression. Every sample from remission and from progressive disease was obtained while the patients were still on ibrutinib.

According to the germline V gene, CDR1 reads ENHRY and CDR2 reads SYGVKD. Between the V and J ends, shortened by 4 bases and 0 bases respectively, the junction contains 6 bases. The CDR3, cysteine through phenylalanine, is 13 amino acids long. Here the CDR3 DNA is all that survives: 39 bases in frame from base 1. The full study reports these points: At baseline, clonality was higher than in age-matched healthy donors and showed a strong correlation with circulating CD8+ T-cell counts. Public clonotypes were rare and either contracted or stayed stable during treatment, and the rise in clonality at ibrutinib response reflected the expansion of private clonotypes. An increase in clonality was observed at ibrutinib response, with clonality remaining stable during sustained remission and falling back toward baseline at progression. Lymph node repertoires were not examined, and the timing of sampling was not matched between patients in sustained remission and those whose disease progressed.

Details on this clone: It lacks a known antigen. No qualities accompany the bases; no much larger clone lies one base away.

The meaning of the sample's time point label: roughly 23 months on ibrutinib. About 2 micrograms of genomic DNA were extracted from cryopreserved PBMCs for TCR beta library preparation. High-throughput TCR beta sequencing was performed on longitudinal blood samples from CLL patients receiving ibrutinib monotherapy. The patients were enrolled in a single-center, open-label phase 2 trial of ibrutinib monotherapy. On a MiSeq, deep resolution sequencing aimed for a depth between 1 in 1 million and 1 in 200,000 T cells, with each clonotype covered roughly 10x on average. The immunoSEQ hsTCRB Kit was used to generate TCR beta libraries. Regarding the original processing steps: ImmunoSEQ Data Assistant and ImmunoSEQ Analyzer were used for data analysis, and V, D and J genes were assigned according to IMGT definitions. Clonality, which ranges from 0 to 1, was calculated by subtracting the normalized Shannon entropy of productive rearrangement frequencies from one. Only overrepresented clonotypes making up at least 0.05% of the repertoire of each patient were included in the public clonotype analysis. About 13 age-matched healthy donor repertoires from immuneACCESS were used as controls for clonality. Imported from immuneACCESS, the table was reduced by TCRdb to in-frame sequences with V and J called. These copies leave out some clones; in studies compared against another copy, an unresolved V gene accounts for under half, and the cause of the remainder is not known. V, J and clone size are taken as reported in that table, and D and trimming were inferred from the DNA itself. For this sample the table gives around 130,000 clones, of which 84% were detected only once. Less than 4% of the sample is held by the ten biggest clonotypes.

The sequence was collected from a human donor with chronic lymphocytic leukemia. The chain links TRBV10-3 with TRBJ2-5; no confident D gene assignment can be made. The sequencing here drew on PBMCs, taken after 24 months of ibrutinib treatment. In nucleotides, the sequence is TGTGCCATCAGTGGATTAGACCAAGAGACCCAGTACTTC. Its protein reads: CAISGLDQETQYF.